This is a list of T cell receptor beta chains from one sample in a study of T cell responses to AZD1222 COVID-19 vaccine. Sequenced by immunoSEQ multiplex PCR; TCRdb stores in-frame clones only, minus some. This sample has some 120,000 clones, with approximately 88% found just once. Here the sequenced sample was peripheral blood, taken on day 0 of AZD1222 vaccination. These TCRs come from an adult in good health. Each CDR3 is given with its conserved first and last residue. D genes are given only for firm matches. Not every row has a clone size; where given, it reads once, few, many or a size class.

D,J,size,V,CDR3
.,TRBJ2-1,.,TRBV5-4,CASSSPGGAVNEQFF
.,TRBJ2-3,once,TRBV11-3,CASSSGPRTDTQYF
.,TRBJ2-7,once,TRBV6-1,CASSDPTGPSSYEQYF
.,TRBJ2-7,.,TRBV19,CASSTRAGLYEQYF
TRBD1,TRBJ2-2,.,TRBV19,CASTLQGANTGELFF
.,TRBJ1-2,once,TRBV5-4,CASSRDRSQNYGYTF
TRBD1,TRBJ1-2,.,TRBV28,CASSLTGLNYGYTF
.,TRBJ2-4,.,TRBV3-1/TRBV3-2,CASSQEGYGKNIQYF
.,TRBJ2-7,.,TRBV5-1,CASSLSWGPSTYEQYF
.,TRBJ1-3,.,TRBV5-1,CASSLEVTRDVNTIYF
.,TRBJ1-6,.,TRBV10-3,CAISESGIVNSPLHF
TRBD1,TRBJ2-3,.,TRBV5-4,CASSPQGAKGDTQYF
TRBD2,TRBJ2-7,.,TRBV4-1,CASSQPGGSTYEQYF
TRBD1,TRBJ2-5,.,TRBV19,CASSQGARIGETQYF
.,TRBJ2-7,.,TRBV7-9,CASSLGYQDEQYF
TRBD1,TRBJ2-5,.,TRBV25-1,CASRGDRGTETQYF
TRBD2,TRBJ2-3,.,TRBV9,CASSVGPSGGGLRADTQYF
.,TRBJ1-1,.,TRBV27,CASSLSLGGGSKNTEAFF
.,TRBJ1-5,.,TRBV12-3/TRBV12-4,CASSLYGDNEHF
.,TRBJ2-1,.,TRBV29-1,CSVQTSFAYNEQFF
TRBD2,TRBJ2-1,.,TRBV5-1,CASSGGLAVSYNEQFF
TRBD1,TRBJ1-6,.,TRBV6-4,CASSTGGGKALHF
.,TRBJ2-2,.,TRBV9,CASSVVVRGTTGELFF
TRBD2,TRBJ2-2,.,TRBV11-2,CASSTPTSGNPGELFF
.,TRBJ2-2,few,TRBV5-1,CASSAGDHTGELFF
.,TRBJ1-1,.,TRBV29-1,CSVMGGLNTEAFF
.,TRBJ1-2,.,TRBV12-5,CASGSPLNPGEGNYGYTF
.,TRBJ2-7,.,TRBV4-1,CASSQGSPREEYEQYF
.,TRBJ1-2,.,TRBV6-5,CASRDTNYGYTF
TRBD1,TRBJ1-1,once,TRBV19,CASSPDRGTEAFF
TRBD1,TRBJ1-3,.,TRBV7-2,CASSSRTGGNTIYF
TRBD1,TRBJ1-1,.,TRBV4-3,CASSQDMTGEFNTEAFF
TRBD1,TRBJ1-2,.,TRBV18,CASSEDRVYGYTF
TRBD1,TRBJ2-7,.,TRBV19,CASRLRQGASYEQYF
.,TRBJ1-1,.,TRBV11-1,CASSLQEDTEAFF
TRBD1,TRBJ2-7,.,TRBV7-6,CASSLQGASYEQYF
TRBD1,TRBJ2-7,few,TRBV23-1,CASSQSSAGTGGSETYEQYF
.,TRBJ2-3,.,TRBV5-5,CANSAERRTDTQYF
TRBD1,TRBJ2-1,.,TRBV7-8,CASSVGQVNNEQFF
.,TRBJ2-1,.,TRBV19,CASTATGSPYNEQFF
.,TRBJ2-1,.,TRBV11-3,CASSPGGSRSYNEQFF
.,TRBJ2-6,.,TRBV10-1,CASSSGGSSGANVLTF
.,TRBJ1-2,.,TRBV5-4,CASSLLSRRANYGYTF
.,TRBJ2-1,.,TRBV28,CASTSGRYNEQFF
.,TRBJ1-5,.,TRBV6-5,CASTSMDNSNQPQHF
.,TRBJ1-3,.,TRBV2,CASSGPAGNTIYF
.,TRBJ2-7,.,TRBV7-2,CASSSAMDTSRQYF
TRBD1,TRBJ2-1,.,TRBV7-2,CASSSTGTVYNEQFF
.,TRBJ2-5,.,TRBV7-9,CASSLVGETQYF
TRBD1,TRBJ1-5,.,TRBV19,CASGTQGDGVGNQPQHF
.,TRBJ2-7,.,TRBV13,CASSHLGGGPNF
.,TRBJ2-7,.,TRBV12-3/TRBV12-4,CASSFGASMDF
.,TRBJ1-4,.,TRBV20-1,CSARVNEKLFF
TRBD1,TRBJ2-3,.,TRBV25-1,CASKAWTGATDTQYF
TRBD2,TRBJ2-3,.,TRBV24-1,CATAWGSGREDTQYF
.,TRBJ1-6,once,TRBV6-1,CASSEAQWAVYNSPLHF
.,TRBJ1-1,.,TRBV18,CASSPEAAPVLNTEAFF
TRBD1,TRBJ1-5,few,TRBV2,CASSDRTGRQPQHF
TRBD1,TRBJ2-7,.,TRBV9,CASSPGTVSYEQYF